Below, one T cell receptor beta chain is given with its context. The data were obtained in a study of blood T cell repertoires in COVID-19. Study-wide context: Samples of COVID-19 (acute and convalescent) were obtained from the United States, Italy and Spain. PBMCs, B-cell-depleted T cells, or T cells provided the cDNA or gDNA that made up the material.

The repertoire was sequenced with immunoSEQ multiplex PCR; TCRdb's copy has only in-frame clones and lacks some. Of under 250,000 clones detected, more than 75% appear once; the ten largest clones hold about 1.7%. V was clipped by 4 bases and J by 2 bases; unmatched bases: 6. This CDR3 is built from 15 residues. From germline, CDR1 is LGHDT and CDR2 YNNKEL (reference sequence). This TCR was sampled from an older woman who had recovered from COVID-19. Source material: peripheral blood. The chain uses TRBV3-1 (or the pseudogene TRBV3-2) and TRBJ2-5, with 8 bases that match TRBD2. The CDR3, as DNA: TGTGCCAGCAGCCCCGGTAGCGGGACTCAAGAGACCCAGTACTTC. This sequence encodes CASSPGSGTQETQYF.